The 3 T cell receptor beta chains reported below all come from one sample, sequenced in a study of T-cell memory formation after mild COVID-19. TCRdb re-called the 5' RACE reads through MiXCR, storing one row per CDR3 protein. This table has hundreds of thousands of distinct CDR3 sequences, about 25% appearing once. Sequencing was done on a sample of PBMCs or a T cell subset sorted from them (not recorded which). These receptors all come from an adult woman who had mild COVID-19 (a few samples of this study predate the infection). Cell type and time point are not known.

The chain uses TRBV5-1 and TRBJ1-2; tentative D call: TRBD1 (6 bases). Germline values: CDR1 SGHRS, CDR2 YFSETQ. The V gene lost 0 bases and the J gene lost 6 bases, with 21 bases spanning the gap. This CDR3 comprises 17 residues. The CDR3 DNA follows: TGCGCCAGCAGCTTGGATCCAGGGGCCGCCAAACTGGATGGCTACACCTTC. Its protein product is CASSLDPGAAKLDGYTF.

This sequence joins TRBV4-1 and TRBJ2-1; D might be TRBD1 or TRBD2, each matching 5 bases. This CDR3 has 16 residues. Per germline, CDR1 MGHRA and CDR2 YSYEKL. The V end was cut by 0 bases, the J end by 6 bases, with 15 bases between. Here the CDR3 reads CASSQEVGLGLNEQFF. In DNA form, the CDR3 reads TGCGCCAGCAGCCAAGAGGTGGGGCTAGGACTCAATGAGCAGTTCTTC.

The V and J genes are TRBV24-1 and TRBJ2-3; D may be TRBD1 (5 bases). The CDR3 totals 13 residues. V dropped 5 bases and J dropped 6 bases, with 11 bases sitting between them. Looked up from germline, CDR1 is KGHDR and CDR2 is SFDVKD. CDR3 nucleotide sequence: TGTGCCACCAGTGGGCAGGGCCCGGATACGCAGTATTTT. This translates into CATSGQGPDTQYF.